This T cell receptor beta chain was profiled in a study of T cells in Graves' hyperthyroidism and ophthalmopathy. Study outcomes and limitations: A 13 V-J model separated ophthalmopathy from stable hyperthyroidism. Blood shared most expanded thyroid clonotypes above 0.001.

A few counts support this clonotype. Its antigen is currently unknown. Exclusions: uncontrolled infection, other autoimmune disease, pregnancy, lactation. Trimming cost V 5 bases and J 7 bases; bases outside gene matches: 10. CDR3 length equals 15 residues. Germline lookup yields CDR1 SGHAT and CDR2 FQNNGV. RNA transcripts were the template for amplifying TCR beta CDR3 regions. The HTBI primer set served for first-round RT-PCR of the TCR CDR3. A single record per CDR3 protein comes from TCRdb applying MiXCR to the multiplex PCR reads. This table holds 500,000 to 550,000 distinct CDR3 sequences, just under 20% found once.

Sequenced: blood. This chain links TRBV11-2 with TRBJ2-2; 7 bases fit TRBD2. The source is a man aged 35 to 55 with Graves' ophthalmopathy. The CDR3 sequence: CASSLSWGGSGELFF. CDR3 DNA: TGTGCCAGCAGCCTTTCGTGGGGGGGTAGCGGGGAGCTGTTTTTT.